A selection of T cell receptor beta chains follows, all from one sample in a study of tumor and adjacent non-tumor tissue in lung cancer. One entry per CDR3 protein results from TCRdb running MiXCR on the multiplex PCR reads. The table shows about 43,000 distinct CDR3 sequences, with roughly 60% occurring only once. Sequenced sample: distant non-tumor lung tissue. These TCRs come from a man in his fifties with non-small cell lung cancer. Both conserved end residues are part of each CDR3. D genes are given only for firm matches. Clone size is given for some rows only: seen once, a few or many times, or a class if the clone is expanded.

TRBV2	TRBJ2-1	many	.	CASSETRLQNEQFF	TGTGCCAGCAGTGAAACCAGGCTACAGAATGAGCAGTTCTTC
TRBV28	TRBJ2-6	.	.	CASLTAGANVLTF	TGTGCCAGCCTGACAGCTGGGGCCAACGTCCTGACTTTC
TRBV6-1	TRBJ1-5	.	.	CASSIAYQLQHF	TGTGCCAGCAGTATTGCCTATCAGCTCCAACATTTT
TRBV14	TRBJ2-2	many	.	CASSQDWTSGELFF	TGTGCCAGCAGCCAAGATTGGACGTCCGGGGAGCTGTTTTTT
TRBV12-3/TRBV12-4	TRBJ1-6	.	.	CASNYRREGNPPLHF	TGTGCCAGCAATTACAGGCGAGAGGGTAATCCACCCCTCCACTTT
TRBV6-5	TRBJ2-3	many	.	CASSSGRKHTDTQYF	TGTGCCAGCAGTTCAGGACGGAAACACACAGATACGCAGTATTTT
TRBV7-2	TRBJ1-2	.	.	CASSLVGMGDYGYTF	TGTGCCAGCAGCTTAGTAGGCATGGGAGACTATGGCTACACCTTC
TRBV6-2/TRBV6-3	TRBJ2-2	many	.	CASRDRGTGELFF	TGTGCCAGCAGGGACCGCGGCACCGGGGAGCTGTTTTTT
TRBV29-1	TRBJ2-3	few	.	CSVGGRSTDTQYF	TGTAGCGTTGGTGGCAGGAGCACAGATACGCAGTATTTT
TRBV5-4	TRBJ2-2	once	TRBD2	CSSSLRLAGDNTGELFF	TGTTCCAGCAGCCTGCGACTAGCGGGAGATAACACCGGGGAGCTGTTTTTT
TRBV6-1	TRBJ2-7	many	.	CASQNRDVTYEQYF	TGTGCCAGCCAAAACCGGGACGTCACCTACGAGCAGTACTTC
TRBV24-1	TRBJ2-7	few	TRBD1	CATEQGATHEQYF	TGTGCCACAGAACAGGGGGCTACCCACGAGCAGTACTTC
TRBV19	TRBJ1-2	medium-sized	.	CASSIRVAGPGGYTF	TGTGCCAGTAGTATAAGGGTCGCGGGGCCGGGAGGCTACACCTTC
TRBV7-9	TRBJ2-2	.	.	CASRRTDTGELFF	TGTGCCAGCAGGCGGACAGACACCGGGGAGCTGTTTTTT
TRBV6-1	TRBJ1-1	many	TRBD1	CASSVAGGLTEAFF	TGTGCCAGCAGTGTTGCAGGGGGGCTCACTGAAGCTTTCTTT
TRBV11-2	TRBJ2-7	.	.	CAISIGGGEQYF	TGTGCCATCAGTATAGGGGGTGGTGAGCAGTACTTC
TRBV29-1	TRBJ2-5	.	.	CSVEKSAGEGQYF	TGCAGCGTTGAGAAGTCTGCCGGAGAGGGGCAGTACTTC
TRBV6-5	TRBJ1-6	once	.	CISSYVQGRNSPLHF	TGTATCAGCAGTTACGTTCAGGGGCGAAATTCACCCCTCCACTTT
TRBV12-3/TRBV12-4	TRBJ2-3	.	.	CVSSPWRGADMQYF	TGTGTCAGCAGTCCTTGGCGGGGAGCAGATATGCAGTATTTT
TRBV28	TRBJ2-5	.	.	CASSLVSHRSQYF	TGTGCCAGCAGTTTAGTATCTCATCGGAGCCAATACTTC
TRBV5-4	TRBJ1-4	.	TRBD1	CVSSKNRGVTNEKLFF	TGTGTCAGCAGCAAGAACAGGGGAGTAACTAATGAAAAACTGTTTTTT
TRBV28	TRBJ1-2	.	.	CVSSLLRPDYGCTF	.
TRBV6-2/TRBV6-3	TRBJ2-7	.	TRBD1	CATRRDRAYEQYF	TGTGCCACCAGACGAGACAGGGCCTATGAGCAGTACTTC
TRBV4-2	TRBJ1-4	few	.	CASSQGERVTTNEKLFF	TGTGCCAGTAGCCAAGGGGAAAGGGTGACAACTAATGAAAAACTGTTTTTT
TRBV6-5	TRBJ2-7	many	.	CASRLGGQRQTEQYF	TGTGCCAGCAGACTCGGGGGGCAGCGACAAACCGAGCAGTACTTC
TRBV6-5	TRBJ2-1	many	TRBD2	CASSYQRGGSNEQFF	TGTGCCAGCAGTTACCAGCGGGGGGGCTCCAATGAGCAGTTCTTC
TRBV2	TRBJ2-7	.	TRBD2	CASVQRENYEQYF	TGTGCCAGCGTCCAGCGGGAGAATTACGAGCAGTACTTC
TRBV6-6	TRBJ1-1	.	.	CASSPPGLGTEAFF	TGTGCCAGCAGTCCACCAGGTCTGGGGACTGAAGCTTTCTTT
TRBV12-3/TRBV12-4	TRBJ1-1	.	TRBD1	CASRETGEGEVFF	TGTGCCAGTAGGGAAACAGGGGAAGGTGAAGTTTTCTTT
TRBV20-1	TRBJ2-7	many	TRBD2	CSARPGGDGEQYF	TGCAGTGCTAGACCCGGGGGGGACGGCGAGCAGTACTTC
TRBV6-6	TRBJ2-7	.	.	CASRYSEHEQSYEQYF	TGTGCTAGCAGATACTCCGAACATGAACAGTCCTACGAGCAGTACTTC
TRBV4-1	TRBJ2-5	.	.	CAGSQDLRGSSETQYF	TGCGCCGGCAGCCAAGATCTGCGGGGATCTTCAGAGACCCAGTACTTC
TRBV20-1	TRBJ2-1	.	TRBD2	CSATSGGTLDEQFF	TGCAGTGCTACTAGCGGGGGGACCCTGGATGAGCAGTTCTTC
TRBV20-1	TRBJ1-4	.	.	CSARDSTSEKLFF	TGCAGTGCTAGAGATTCTACTAGTGAAAAACTGTTTTTT
TRBV28	TRBJ2-1	.	.	CVSRPKSSYNEQFF	TGTGTCAGCAGGCCAAAGAGCTCCTACAATGAGCAGTTCTTC